This TCR beta chain appears in the sequencing data of a study of beta chain features in type 1 diabetes. Study-wide points: In all four CD4+ subsets, TCRB CDR3 length was significantly, moderately reduced in type 1 diabetes.

Remarks on this clone: Its specificity is unknown.

Purities in excess of 95% were seen in all sorted populations. cDNA synthesis used the whole RNA isolate, giving expressed TCRB sequences. The study sequenced naive, central memory and regulatory T cell samples to an average of around 3.5 million reads. Libraries were prepared by immunoSEQ multiplex PCR; TCRdb keeps only in-frame clonotypes and omits some of them. Among about 400,000 clones listed, roughly 12% were seen once. V was pared by 4 bases and J by 9 bases, with 18 bases between. CDR3 size: 15 residues. The material sequenced was naive CD4+ T cells from blood. The source of this sequence is a woman younger than 30 with type 1 diabetes. The V gene is TRBV23-1, the J gene TRBJ1-4; unclear D gene. TRBV23-1 is designated an ORF whose function remains uncertain. CDR3 loop: CASSRCFPTGKKLFF. CDR3 DNA: TGCGCCAGCAGTCGGTGTTTCCCGACGGGTAAAAAACTGTTTTTT.